The 29 T cell receptor beta chains reported below all come from one sample, sequenced in a study of immune heterogeneity within non-small cell lung tumors. Template material comprised bulk tumor genomic DNA at 450 to 600 ng per sample. Surgical sampling yielded several biopsies per primary tumor (spaced far apart). Patients had untreated, newly diagnosed non-small cell lung cancer and underwent curative surgery. The TCR beta CDR3 region underwent multiplex PCR amplification with 32 V and 13 J primers. TCRdb fed the multiplex PCR reads into MiXCR, producing one record per CDR3 protein. The data show thousands of distinct CDR3 sequences, around a fifth seen once. Sequenced: lung tumor tissue. The receptors were sampled from a man between 65 and 85 years old with non-small cell lung cancer.

This clonotype was detected only a few times. The chain is built from TRBV3-1 and TRBJ1-2; 9 bases align to TRBD1. Trimming removed 6 bases from V and 2 bases from J; junction bases left unmatched: 10. Germline assignment: CDR1 LGHDT and CDR2 YNNKEL (reference sequence). The CDR3 has 16 residues. The chain's CDR3 is CASSSDGQGTNYGYTF. The CDR3 bases are TGTGCCAGCAGTTCAGATGGACAGGGGACCAACTATGGCTACACCTTC.

The chain combines TRBV30 with TRBJ2-1; 9 bases align to TRBD2. This CDR3 spans 18 amino acids. Germline V gene sequence: CDR1 GTSNPN, CDR2 SVGIG (reference sequence). The V and J ends lost 0 bases and 9 bases, in that order; junction bases with no gene match: 18. The CDR3 region has the DNA TGTGCCTGGAGTGTACGTCGGGGCGGGAGGGCGGGTTTAATTGAGCAGTTCTTC. Its translation is CAWSVRRGGRAGLIEQFF.

A note on this clonotype: The junction does not match germline at one end; this may be a read error. This chain links TRBV18 with TRBJ2-3; no clear D. The germline CDR1 and CDR2 sequences are KGHSH and LQKENI. CDR3 length: 14 residues. CDR3 nucleotides: TGTGCCGGCTCACCCCTAAGTCGCACAGATACGCAGTATTTT. This sequence encodes CAGSPLSRTDTQYF.

This clonotype is medium-sized within its sample. The chain carries TRBV14 and TRBJ1-2; D perhaps matches TRBD1 (5 bases). V was clipped by 1 base and J by 2 bases, with 8 bases between them. CDR1 is SGHDN and CDR2 is FVKESK in the germline V gene. This CDR3 has 14 residues. The CDR3 is CASSQVGGNYGYTF. DNA of the CDR3: TGTGCCAGCAGCCAAGTGGGGGGAAACTATGGCTACACCTTC.

The chain has TRBV7-9 and TRBJ2-5; D may be TRBD2 (5 bases). The germline V and J ends were trimmed by 5 bases and 8 bases, with 9 bases remaining between them. CDR1 SEHNR and CDR2 FQNEAQ come from the germline V gene (reference sequence). This CDR3 has 11 residues. CDR3 residues: CASSLGLTQYF. CDR3 sequence (DNA): TGTGCCAGCAGCCTAGGACTCACCCAGTACTTC.

This clonotype was recorded once. One base away lies a much larger clone, so this may be a sequencing read error. The gene calls are TRBV6-1 and TRBJ2-3; 8 nucleotides line up with TRBD2. The V gene's germline CDR1 is MNHNS and CDR2 SASEGT. CDR3 length: 13 residues. The CDR3 spells CPSGGHSGDTQYF. The CDR3 bases are TGTCCCAGCGGGGGCCACAGCGGAGATACGCAGTATTTT.

Within the sample, this clonotype is medium-sized. This chain links TRBV28 with TRBJ1-5, with TRBD1 as a possible D gene (5 bases). The CDR3 consists of 14 residues. The V end lost 5 bases, the J end lost 8 bases, and 16 bases lay between the germline ends. CDR1 and CDR2 from the germline V gene are MDHEN and SYDVKM. The CDR3 DNA follows: TGTGCCAGCAGTCCAGTGGAAGGGGCAGAGCCCCAGCATTTT. Encoded protein: CASSPVEGAEPQHF.

The chain is built from TRBV7-9 and TRBJ2-5, with D possibly matching TRBD2 (5 bases). From germline, CDR1 is SEHNR and CDR2 FQNEAQ (reference sequence). CDR3 length equals 14 residues. The V gene lost 4 bases and the J gene lost 3 bases, with 12 bases spanning the gap. The DNA of the CDR3 is TGTGCCAGCAGCTCTCCAGCCGGGGAAGAGACCCAGTACTTC. It yields the protein CASSSPAGEETQYF.

This clonotype came up many times. The genes are TRBV20-1 and TRBJ2-2; 8 bases are shared with TRBD1. Germline CDR1 is DFQATT and CDR2 is SNEGSKA (reference sequence). Trimming at V came to 0 bases and at J to 4 bases, leaving 7 bases not matched to a gene. This CDR3 is built from 16 residues. This chain's CDR3 is CSARDSGTGGTGELFF. As DNA, the CDR3 is TGCAGTGCTAGAGACTCCGGGACAGGAGGCACCGGGGAGCTGTTTTTT.

The chain recombines TRBV18 with TRBJ2-1, with D hard to call. CDR1 and CDR2 (germline): KGHSH, LQKENI. The CDR3 loop spans 14 amino acids. V was trimmed by 5 bases and J by 9 bases, leaving 17 bases between them. The CDR3 DNA follows: TGTGCCAGCTCATTACCCCCCCACCGCTTTGAGCAGTTCTTC. This translates into CASSLPPHRFEQFF.

This clonotype is classed as medium-sized (0.01 to 0.1%). The chain uses TRBV20-1 and TRBJ1-5; D possibly corresponds to TRBD1 (5 bases). Trimming removed 5 bases from V and 3 bases from J, with 20 bases in between. Germline loops: CDR1 DFQATT, CDR2 SNEGSKA (reference sequence). The CDR3 sequence is 16 residues long. The CDR3 loop is CSAFNPGKGPNQPQHF. CDR3 bases: TGCAGTGCTTTTAACCCCGGGAAGGGGCCCAATCAGCCCCAGCATTTT.

The chain couples TRBV7-2 to TRBJ2-4; TRBD2 matches at 9 bases. Losses at the gene ends were 5 bases for V and 9 bases for J; bases not matched to a gene: 11. CDR3 size: 15 residues. Germline V gene sequence: CDR1 SGHTA, CDR2 FQGNSA. In DNA, the CDR3 is TGTGCCAGCAGCGAGGGACTAGCCCGGAGGGGCATTCAGTACTTC. It yields the protein CASSEGLARRGIQYF.

By frequency in the sample, this clonotype is medium-sized. This chain uses TRBV5-1 with TRBJ1-2; 10 bases line up with TRBD1. Trimming took 0 bases from V and 3 from J; bases not matched to a gene: 2. CDR1 SGHRS and CDR2 YFSETQ come from the germline V gene. The CDR3 contains 15 residues. The CDR3 spells CASSLAGTGDYGYTF. For the CDR3, the DNA is TGCGCCAGCAGCTTGGCTGGGACAGGGGACTATGGCTACACCTTC. Drawing the rest from reference TRBV5-1 and TRBJ1-2, the complete variable domain is KAGVTQTPRYLIKTRGQQVTLSCSPISGHRSVSWYQQTPGQGLQFLFEYFSETQRNKGNFPGRFSGRQFSNSRSEMNVSTLELGDSALYLCASSLAGTGDYGYTFGSGTRLTVV.

Details on this clonotype: The CDR3 carries no conserved terminal phenylalanine or tryptophan, so it likely arises from a read error. This chain connects TRBV6-1 to TRBJ2-7; D is tentatively TRBD1 or TRBD2 (5 bases each). Germline V lookup: CDR1 MNHNS, CDR2 SASEGT. V was clipped by 6 bases and J by 7 bases, with 13 bases between them. The CDR3 totals 12 residues. CDR3 DNA: TGTGCCAGCAGCCATAGGGGAGTAGAGCAGTACCTC. This codes for CASSHRGVEQYL.

By share, this clonotype counts as medium-sized. The gene calls are TRBV4-1 and TRBJ2-5, with D uncertain. V was trimmed by 1 base and J by 4 bases, leaving 13 bases between them. The CDR3 runs 15 residues. CDR1 and CDR2 (germline): MGHRA, YSYEKL. CDR3 sequence reads: CASSQGENPGETQYF. CDR3 bases: TGCGCCAGCAGCCAAGGGGAAAACCCTGGAGAGACCCAGTACTTC.

By its share, this clonotype is medium-sized. The gene calls are TRBV27 and TRBJ2-7; D unresolved. The CDR3 covers 14 residues. V was cut by 2 bases and J by 5 bases, with 13 bases left in between. Looked up from germline, CDR1 is MNHEY and CDR2 is SMNVEV (reference sequence). CDR3 amino acids: CASSLEVRPDEQYF. The CDR3, as DNA: TGTGCCAGCAGTTTAGAGGTTAGGCCAGACGAGCAGTACTTC.

To note about this clonotype: This may be a read error, as it is one base from a much larger clone. This chain joins TRBV12-5 and TRBJ1-1; D is undetermined. Germline V CDR1 and CDR2: LGHNT, FRNRAP. The CDR3 is 13 residues long. Deletions cut 7 bases from V and 2 bases from J, with 11 bases between. The CDR3: CASATSGNTEAFF. CDR3 nucleotides: TGTGCTAGTGCCACATCGGGAAACACTGAAGCTTTCTTT.

This clonotype was found many times. This chain uses TRBV9 with TRBJ2-5, with 12 positions matching TRBD2. CDR1 is SGDLS and CDR2 is YYNGEE in the germline V gene. The CDR3 spans 15 residues. J lost 1 base, V lost 3 bases, and 1 base had no gene match. The CDR3 sequence: CASSAGLAGQETQYF. DNA for the CDR3: TGTGCCAGCAGCGCGGGACTAGCGGGCCAAGAGACCCAGTACTTC.

This clonotype was detected a few times. This clone may be a read error of a much larger clone one base away. J is TRBJ2-1 and V is TRBV27; 7 bases agree with TRBD2. The CDR3 has 15 residues. Trimming removed 7 bases from V and 3 bases from J; junction bases left unmatched: 9. Per germline, CDR1 MNHEY and CDR2 SMNVEV (reference sequence). The CDR3 here is CASIGETSDYNEQFF. Written as DNA, the CDR3 is TGTGCCAGCATTGGGGAAACTAGCGACTACAATGAGCAGTTCTTC.

The chain combines TRBV3-1 with TRBJ2-5; 8 positions agree with TRBD1. The V gene's germline CDR1 is LGHDT and CDR2 YNNKEL (reference sequence). Trimming cost V 4 bases and J 3 bases; bases outside gene matches: 4. This CDR3 is built from 14 residues. DNA for the CDR3: TGTGCCAGCAGCCCGCCGACAGGGGAAGAGACCCAGTACTTC. Protein product: CASSPPTGEETQYF.

In its sample, this clonotype was seen many times. CDR3 in amino acids: CASSPQGADTEAFF. As DNA, the CDR3 is TGTGCCAGCAGTCCCCAGGGGGCGGACACTGAAGCTTTCTTT. The genes are TRBV6-1 and TRBJ1-1; 8 bases are shared with TRBD1. This CDR3 is 14 amino acids long. The ends lost 5 bases at V and 3 bases at J; junction bases unmatched: 5. The germline CDR1 and CDR2 sequences are MNHNS and SASEGT.

There are many counts of this clonotype. This chain uses TRBV11-2 with TRBJ2-3; 7 nucleotides line up with TRBD2. This CDR3 is 16 amino acids long. Germline CDR1 reads SGHAT; CDR2 reads FQNNGV. The trim removed 1 base at V and 3 bases at J, leaving 7 bases unmatched. Written as DNA, the CDR3 is TGTGCCAGCAGCTTAGGGCCGGCTAGCGGAACAGATACGCAGTATTTT. Translating it yields CASSLGPASGTDTQYF.

This clonotype was seen more than once but under ten times. V is TRBV7-2 and J is TRBJ2-3; D is undetermined. V lost 4 bases to trimming and J lost 4 bases, with 6 bases between them. Germline CDR1 reads SGHTA; CDR2 reads FQGNSA. CDR3 length: 12 residues. The CDR3 sequence is CASSSLPDTQYF. The CDR3 region has the DNA TGTGCCAGCAGCTCCCTCCCAGATACGCAGTATTTT.

This clonotype is medium-sized by share. The gene calls are TRBV10-1 and TRBJ2-7; a weak D match, TRBD2 (6 bases). The V and J ends lost 1 base and 3 bases respectively, with 16 bases between them. This CDR3 is 16 amino acids long. CDR1 is WNHNN and CDR2 is SYGVQD in the germline V gene (reference sequence). The CDR3 sequence is CASSECRERENYEQYF. In nucleotides, the CDR3 is TGCGCCAGCAGTGAGTGTCGGGAGAGGGAAAACTACGAGCAGTACTTC.

Remarks on this clonotype: A much more abundant neighbour one base away suggests this may be a read error. The chain links TRBV6-1 to TRBJ2-7; 7 nucleotides match TRBD2. Per germline, CDR1 MNHNS and CDR2 SASEGT. CDR3 length: 13 amino acids. CDR3: CASSPYGGNEHYF. CDR3 coding DNA: TGTGCCAGCAGTCCCTACGGGGGGAACGAGCACTACTTC.

This clonotype is medium-sized (0.01 to 0.1%). The chain employs TRBV13 and TRBJ1-1; D is ambiguous. Looked up from germline, CDR1 is PRHDT and CDR2 is FYEKMQ (reference sequence). The CDR3 has 11 residues. Trimming pared 5 bases from V and 4 bases from J, leaving 5 bases between. CDR3 sequence (DNA): TGTGCCAGCAGCCCGCGCACTGAAGCTTTCTTT. Translation gives CASSPRTEAFF.

This clonotype has a count of ten or more. The V call is TRBV5-8, the J call TRBJ1-2, with 11 bases that match TRBD1. The CDR3 has 13 amino acids. Trimming cost V 3 bases and J 11 bases; bases outside gene matches: 6. CDR1 is SGHTS, CDR2 YDEGEE, per germline. CDR3 in DNA: TGTGCCAGCAGCTCACGGACAGGGGGCTTTTACACCTTC. It is translated as CASSSRTGGFYTF.

A few counts support this clonotype. V usage is TRBV19 and J usage is TRBJ2-7; D is possibly TRBD1 (6 bases). V was clipped by 3 bases and J by 5 bases, with 11 bases between them. Germline CDR1 and CDR2: LNHDA and SQIVND (reference sequence). This CDR3 is 13 amino acids long. The CDR3 sequence: CASSIVRGDEQYF. The CDR3 coding sequence is TGTGCCAGTAGTATCGTCAGGGGAGACGAGCAGTACTTC.

By proportion, this clonotype is medium-sized. The chain is built from TRBV19 and TRBJ1-1; D perhaps matches TRBD1 (5 bases). There are 14 residues in the CDR3. Trimming shortened V by 7 bases and J by 1 base, and 13 bases separated the two germline ends. Germline V gives CDR1 LNHDA, CDR2 SQIVND (reference sequence). The CDR3 DNA sequence: TGTGCCAGTACCCCGACAGACAGGAACACTGAAGCTTTCTTT. Its translation: CASTPTDRNTEAFF.